The TCR beta chain under discussion was sequenced for a study of cytomegalovirus exposure and HLA in healthy donors. The PCR used 60 Vbeta and 13 Jbeta primers. Method: immunoSEQ multiplex PCR; TCRdb's copy keeps in-frame clones and lacks some. Here the sample spans 170,000 or so clones, around 88% being singletons. In germline, CDR1 is MGHRA, CDR2 YSYEKL. V dropped 0 bases and J dropped 5 bases, with 4 bases sitting between them. The CDR3 is made up of 12 amino acids. The clonotype originates from a young woman in good health and CMV-seronegative. The J gene is TRBJ2-5, the V gene TRBV4-1; D is ambiguous. Input material: PBMCs. The CDR3 DNA reads TGCGCCAGCAGCCAAGATCGGGAGACCCAGTACTTC. This encodes CASSQDRETQYF.